This T cell receptor (beta chain) derives from a study of response to subunit inactivated influenza vaccine. TCRdb itself ran the RT-PCR reads through MiXCR, one entry per CDR3 protein. The sample has more than 450,000 distinct CDR3 sequences, 10% to 15% seen once; the top ten hold roughly a tenth. Study results and caveats: Few additional T cells are recruited per seasonal influenza vaccination, authors suggested.

The V segment lost 3 bases and the J segment 6 bases; nucleotides outside the gene matches: 5. The CDR3 is made up of 15 amino acids. Germline CDR1 is DFQATT and CDR2 is SNEGSKA (reference sequence). This clonotype was recorded many times. Its specificity is not known. This sequence joins TRBV20-1 and TRBJ2-7; 16 bases are shared with TRBD2. The material was PBMCs from blood, obtained on the day of vaccination. This sequence was found in a man aged 50 to 59 who received an inactivated influenza vaccine. The CDR3 loop reads CSARGGTSGRGEQYF. The CDR3 DNA sequence: TGCAGTGCTAGGGGGGGGACTAGCGGGAGGGGCGAGCAGTACTTC.